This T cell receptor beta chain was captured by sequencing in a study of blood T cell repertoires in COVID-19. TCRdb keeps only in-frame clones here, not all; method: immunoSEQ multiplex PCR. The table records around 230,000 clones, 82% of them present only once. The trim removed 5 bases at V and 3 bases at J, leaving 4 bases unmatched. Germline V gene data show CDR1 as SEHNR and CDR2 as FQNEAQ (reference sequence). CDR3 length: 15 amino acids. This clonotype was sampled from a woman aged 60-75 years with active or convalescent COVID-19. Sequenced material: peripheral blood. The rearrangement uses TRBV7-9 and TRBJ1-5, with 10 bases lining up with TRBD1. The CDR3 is CASSPGTGANQPQHF. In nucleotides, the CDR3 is TGTGCCAGCAGCCCGGGGACAGGGGCCAATCAGCCCCAGCATTTT.